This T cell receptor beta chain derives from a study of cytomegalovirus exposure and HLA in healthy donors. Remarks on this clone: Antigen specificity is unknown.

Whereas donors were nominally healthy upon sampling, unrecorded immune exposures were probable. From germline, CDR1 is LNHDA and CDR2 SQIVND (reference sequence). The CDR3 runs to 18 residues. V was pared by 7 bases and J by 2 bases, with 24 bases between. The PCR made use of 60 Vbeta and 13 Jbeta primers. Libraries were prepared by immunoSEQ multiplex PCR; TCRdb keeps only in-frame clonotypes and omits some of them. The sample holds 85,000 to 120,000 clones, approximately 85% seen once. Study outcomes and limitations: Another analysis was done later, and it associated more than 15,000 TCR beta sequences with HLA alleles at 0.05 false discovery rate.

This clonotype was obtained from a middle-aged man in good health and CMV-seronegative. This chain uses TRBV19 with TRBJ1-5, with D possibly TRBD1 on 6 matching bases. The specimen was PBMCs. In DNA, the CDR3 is TGTGCCAGTACCCGACAAGAGGCGGGGGGCTGGGGCAATCAGCCCCAGCATTTT. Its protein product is CASTRQEAGGWGNQPQHF.